The T cell receptor (beta chain) under discussion was sequenced for a study of T cells in Graves' hyperthyroidism and ophthalmopathy. Study-level results: The model forecast ophthalmopathy, anticipating it by a median roughly 6.3 months before onset.

V lost 8 bases and J 1 base, leaving 13 bases between the germline ends. CDR1 is SGHRS and CDR2 is YFSETQ in the germline V gene. CDR3 length equals 13 residues. With a duration under 2 months, the hyperthyroidism was newly diagnosed in patients aged 18 to 65. The sample holds many counts of this clonotype. Its antigen is as yet unknown. The TCR beta CDR3 regions underwent amplification using RNA transcripts as the source. HTBI primers were used for first-round RT-PCR of the TCR CDR3. TCRdb independently ran MiXCR on the multiplex PCR reads; one entry per CDR3 protein. Among over 200,000 distinct CDR3 sequences listed, approximately 14% were seen once.

This receptor was identified in a middle-aged woman with Graves' hyperthyroidism that later progressed to Graves' ophthalmopathy. Sequenced: blood. The chain links TRBV5-1 to TRBJ2-7, with D possibly being TRBD1 or TRBD2 (5 bases each). CDR3 protein: CASPPGHSYEQYF. CDR3 nucleotide sequence: TGCGCCAGTCCCCCGGGGCATTCCTACGAGCAGTACTTC.